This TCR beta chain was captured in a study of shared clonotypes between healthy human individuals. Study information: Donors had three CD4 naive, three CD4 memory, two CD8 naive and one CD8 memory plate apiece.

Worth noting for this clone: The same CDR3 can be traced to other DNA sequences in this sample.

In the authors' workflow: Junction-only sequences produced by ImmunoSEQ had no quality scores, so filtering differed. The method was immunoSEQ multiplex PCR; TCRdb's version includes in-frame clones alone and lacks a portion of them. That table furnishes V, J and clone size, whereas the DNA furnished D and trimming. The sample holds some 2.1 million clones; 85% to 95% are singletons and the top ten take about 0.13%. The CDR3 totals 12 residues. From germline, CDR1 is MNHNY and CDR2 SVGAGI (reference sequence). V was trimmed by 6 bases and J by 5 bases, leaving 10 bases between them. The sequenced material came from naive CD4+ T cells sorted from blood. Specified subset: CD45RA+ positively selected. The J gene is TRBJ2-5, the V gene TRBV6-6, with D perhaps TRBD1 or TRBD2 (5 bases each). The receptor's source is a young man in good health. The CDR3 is CASSWGSETQYF. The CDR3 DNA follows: TGTGCCAGCAGCTGGGGGTCGGAGACCCAGTACTTC.